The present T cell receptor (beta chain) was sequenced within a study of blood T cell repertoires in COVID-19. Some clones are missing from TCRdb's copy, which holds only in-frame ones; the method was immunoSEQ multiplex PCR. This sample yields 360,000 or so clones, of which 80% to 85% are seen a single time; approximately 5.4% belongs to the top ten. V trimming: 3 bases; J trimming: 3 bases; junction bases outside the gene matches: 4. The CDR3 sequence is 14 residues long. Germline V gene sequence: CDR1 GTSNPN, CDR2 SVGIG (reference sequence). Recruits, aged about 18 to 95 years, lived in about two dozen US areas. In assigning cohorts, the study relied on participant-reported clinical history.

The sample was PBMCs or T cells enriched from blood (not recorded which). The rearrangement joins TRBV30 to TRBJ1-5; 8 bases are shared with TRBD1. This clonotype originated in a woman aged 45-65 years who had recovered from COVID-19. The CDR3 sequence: CAWRRTGSNQPQHF. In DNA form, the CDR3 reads TGTGCCTGGAGACGGACAGGGTCCAATCAGCCCCAGCATTTT.